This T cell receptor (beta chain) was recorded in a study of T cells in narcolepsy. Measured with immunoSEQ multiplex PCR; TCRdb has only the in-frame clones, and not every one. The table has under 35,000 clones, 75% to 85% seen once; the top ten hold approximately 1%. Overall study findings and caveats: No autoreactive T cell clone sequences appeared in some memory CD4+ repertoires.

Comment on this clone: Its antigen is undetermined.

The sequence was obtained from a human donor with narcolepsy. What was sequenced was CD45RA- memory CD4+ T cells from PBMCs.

CDR3 in amino acids: CVTRGVNQETQYF. DNA of the CDR3: TGTGTCACCCGGGGGGTAAACCAAGAGACCCAGTACTTC. The chain joins TRBV7-9 to TRBJ2-5; 7 bases match TRBD2. CDR3 length equals 13 residues. Germline CDR1 and CDR2: SEHNR and FQNEAQ (reference sequence).